These 25 T cell receptor beta chains were sequenced from one sample in a study of T cell responses to AZD1222 COVID-19 vaccine. Profiled with immunoSEQ multiplex PCR; TCRdb holds only in-frame clones, not every one. This table has some 140,000 clones, 90% to 95% appearing once. The specimen comprised peripheral blood, sampled 28 days after the second AZD1222 dose. All receptors derive from an adult who received the AZD1222 COVID-19 vaccine.

V gene TRBV5-1 combines with J gene TRBJ2-1, with TRBD2 matching over 8 bases. CDR1 is SGHRS, CDR2 YFSETQ, per germline. The CDR3 has 15 amino acids. J gave up 8 bases and V 3 bases, and 10 bases lay outside the gene matches. CDR3 amino acids: CASSWAPGTRDEQFF. Written as DNA, the CDR3 is TGCGCCAGCAGCTGGGCCCCCGGGACTAGAGATGAGCAGTTCTTC. Complete variable domain (other parts from reference TRBV5-1 and TRBJ2-1): KAGVTQTPRYLIKTRGQQVTLSCSPISGHRSVSWYQQTPGQGLQFLFEYFSETQRNKGNFPGRFSGRQFSNSRSEMNVSTLELGDSALYLCASSWAPGTRDEQFFGPGTRLTVL.

J is TRBJ1-6 and V is TRBV4-1; no reliable D call. The CDR3 covers 14 residues. CDR1 is MGHRA and CDR2 is YSYEKL in the germline V gene. The V end lost 5 bases, the J end lost 7 bases, and 12 bases lay between the germline ends. CDR3 protein: CASSTDETNSPLHF. The DNA for the CDR3 is TGCGCCAGCAGCACGGACGAAACGAATTCACCCCTCCACTTT.

This chain connects TRBV30 to TRBJ1-5; D call uncertain. V gave up 0 bases and J gave up 5 bases, with 14 bases separating them. This CDR3 comprises 15 residues. From germline, CDR1 is GTSNPN and CDR2 SVGIG (reference sequence). The CDR3 loop is CAWSVGNSVYQPQHF. The DNA of the CDR3 is TGTGCCTGGAGTGTGGGTAATAGCGTCTATCAGCCCCAGCATTTT.

The chain couples TRBV4-2 to TRBJ1-2; 7 bases map to TRBD1. V was pared by 1 base and J by 6 bases, with 11 bases of the junction left unmatched. CDR3 length: 16 amino acids. CDR1 and CDR2 from the germline V gene are LGHNA and YNFKEQ. DNA of the CDR3: TGTGCCAGCAGCCAAGCCCCCCTAGGGGGCTCGGATGGCTACACCTTC. It yields the protein CASSQAPLGGSDGYTF.

The V call is TRBV30, the J call TRBJ1-3; 7 positions agree with TRBD1. V dropped 5 bases and J dropped 4; count of bases not matched to a gene: 5. CDR1 GTSNPN and CDR2 SVGIG come from the germline V gene (reference sequence). CDR3 length equals 13 residues. For the CDR3, the DNA is TGTGCCTGGGACAGGGCAAAGGGAAACACCATATATTTT. Translated, it gives CAWDRAKGNTIYF.

The chain employs TRBV7-9 and TRBJ2-3; D gene ambiguous. This CDR3 is built from 14 residues. Trimming shortened V by 3 bases and J by 3 bases, and 10 bases separated the two germline ends. Germline CDR1 reads SEHNR; CDR2 reads FQNEAQ (reference sequence). The CDR3 coding sequence is TGTGCCAGCAGCTTTACCGCTAGGACAGATACGCAGTATTTT. This translates into CASSFTARTDTQYF.

The V and J genes are TRBV19 and TRBJ1-6, with TRBD1 matching over 11 bases. Germline-derived CDR1 and CDR2 are LNHDA and SQIVND (reference sequence). V lost 4 bases to trimming and J lost 13 bases; unmatched junction nucleotides: 9. The CDR3 length is 15 residues. The CDR3 region is CASSTGQGATHPLHF. The DNA for the CDR3 is TGTGCCAGTAGTACCGGACAGGGGGCGACTCATCCCCTCCACTTT. The whole variable domain, filled in from reference TRBV19 and TRBJ1-6, reads DGGITQSPKYLFRKEGQNVTLSCEQNLNHDAMYWYRQDPGQGLRLIYYSQIVNDFQKGDIAEGYSVSREKKESFPLTVTSAQKNPTAFYLCASSTGQGATHPLHFGNGTRLTVT.

This clone appeared once. The gene calls are TRBV5-5 and TRBJ1-6; D is unresolved. V lost 1 base to trimming and J lost 0 bases, with 11 bases between them. CDR1 is SGHKS and CDR2 is YYEKEE in the germline V gene (reference sequence). This CDR3 region has 17 residues. CDR3 coding DNA: TGTGCCAGCAGCTTGAAGCTGATGAGCTCCTATAATTCACCCCTCCACTTT. Translated, it gives CASSLKLMSSYNSPLHF.

The CDR3 nucleotides are TGTGCCAGCAGCAGAACAGGGGGCACTGAAGCTTTCTTT. It specifies CASSRTGGTEAFF. The V gene is TRBV7-6, the J gene TRBJ1-1; 8 nucleotides line up with TRBD1. Germline V gene data show CDR1 as SGHVS and CDR2 as FNYEAQ. V gave up 5 bases and J gave up 4 bases; unmatched junction bases: 3. The CDR3 loop spans 13 amino acids.

V gene TRBV6-5 combines with J gene TRBJ1-2, with a weak D call TRBD1 (5 bases). V gave up 8 bases and J gave up 4 bases, with 8 bases separating them. The CDR3 runs to 11 residues. The germline V gene has CDR1 MNHEY and CDR2 SVGAGI. The CDR3 is CASGGGYGYTF. The CDR3 region has the DNA TGTGCCAGCGGGGGAGGCTATGGCTACACCTTC.

This sequence joins TRBV30 and TRBJ1-4; the D gene is possibly TRBD1 (6 bases). CDR1 and CDR2 (germline): GTSNPN, SVGIG (reference sequence). The length of the CDR3 is 12 residues. CDR3 DNA sequence: TGTGCATGGGGGGGGCTCGGTGAAAAACTGTTTTTT. It translates to CAWGGLGEKLFF.

This clone appeared a single time. Sequence at one end of the junction differs from germline and may be a read error. The chain combines TRBV7-7 with TRBJ2-3; D possibly corresponds to TRBD2 (5 bases). This CDR3 has 13 residues. The germline V gene encodes CDR1 SSHAT and CDR2 FNYEAQ (reference sequence). This CDR3 is CASSQSGADTQYF. In DNA form, the CDR3 reads TGTGCTAGCAGCCAAAGCGGCGCAGATACGCAGTATTTT.

The chain couples TRBV6-5 to TRBJ1-1; D gene unclear. Germline values: CDR1 MNHEY, CDR2 SVGAGI. V lost 2 bases, J lost 2 bases, and 6 bases lay in between. The CDR3 length is 13 residues. As DNA, the CDR3 is TGTGCCAGCAGTTACCGCCAAAACACTGAAGCTTTCTTT. Translation gives CASSYRQNTEAFF.

J is TRBJ1-2 and V is TRBV5-4; 7 positions match TRBD1. The CDR3 has 14 residues. Germline V gives CDR1 SGHNT, CDR2 YYREEE (reference sequence). The V segment lost 0 bases and the J segment 7 bases; nucleotides outside the gene matches: 6. This CDR3 reads CASSLGTGRGGYTF. CDR3 DNA sequence: TGTGCCAGCAGCTTGGGGACAGGCCGTGGTGGCTACACCTTC.

The chain joins TRBV5-6 to TRBJ1-2; 7 bases match TRBD1. V was pared by 0 bases and J by 4 bases, with 6 bases of the junction left unmatched. The germline V gene encodes CDR1 SGHDT and CDR2 YYEEEE. This CDR3 is 15 amino acids long. The CDR3 DNA sequence: TGTGCCAGCAGCTTGGACAGGGGACCGGGCTATGGCTACACCTTC. Translation gives CASSLDRGPGYGYTF.

V and J are TRBV27 and TRBJ2-1; 12 bases line up with TRBD2. V shed 4 bases, J shed 6 bases, and the junction held 16 bases outside the gene matches. The CDR3 loop spans 19 amino acids. In germline, CDR1 is MNHEY, CDR2 SMNVEV (reference sequence). The CDR3 is CASSSQHSGLAGPRNEQFF. Here the CDR3 DNA reads TGTGCCAGCAGTTCCCAACACTCCGGACTAGCGGGACCCCGCAATGAGCAGTTCTTC.

The chain carries TRBV28 and TRBJ2-5; D possibly matches TRBD1 or TRBD2 (6 bases each). The germline V gene has CDR1 MDHEN and CDR2 SYDVKM. The CDR3 is 14 amino acids. V lost 2 bases, J lost 4 bases, and 11 bases lay in between. The CDR3 protein is CASSLPEGGETQYF. The CDR3 DNA reads TGTGCCAGCAGTTTACCCGAGGGGGGAGAGACCCAGTACTTC.

J is TRBJ1-5 and V is TRBV12-3 or TRBV12-4; D unresolved. V lost 4 bases to trimming and J lost 4 bases, with 8 bases between them. The CDR3 contains 13 residues. This chain's CDR3 is CASSSGRNQPQHF. For the CDR3, the DNA is TGTGCCAGCAGTTCGGGTCGAAATCAGCCCCAGCATTTT.

The chain combines TRBV18 with TRBJ1-2; D is possibly TRBD1 (5 bases). CDR1 KGHSH and CDR2 LQKENI come from the germline V gene. V was clipped by 0 bases and J by 5 bases, with 13 bases between them. The CDR3 consists of 15 residues. The CDR3 nucleotides are TGTGCCAGCTCACCACCGGGGACGGGGCAATATGGCTACACCTTC. Translated: CASSPPGTGQYGYTF.

The V and J genes are TRBV3-1 (or the pseudogene TRBV3-2) and TRBJ1-6, with D unclear. This CDR3 has 14 residues. CDR1 is LGHDT and CDR2 is YNNKEL in the germline V gene (reference sequence). The germline V and J ends were trimmed by 0 bases and 7 bases, with 7 bases remaining between them. The CDR3 here is CASSQDFGNSPLHF. The CDR3 DNA sequence: TGTGCCAGCAGCCAAGATTTCGGGAATTCACCCCTCCACTTT.

The rearrangement uses TRBV29-1 and TRBJ1-1; tentatively, D is TRBD1 (5 bases). V was pared by 1 base and J by 4 bases, with 13 bases between. The CDR3 consists of 14 residues. Germline CDR1 is SQVTM and CDR2 is ANQGSEA. CDR3 in DNA: TGCAGCGTTGAAGGCAGCCGGGACTCCACTGAAGCTTTCTTT. Its protein is CSVEGSRDSTEAFF. The variable domain in full, completed from reference TRBV29-1 and TRBJ1-1, reads SAVISQKPSRDICQRGTSLTIQCQVDSQVTMMFWYRQQPGQSLTLIATANQGSEATYESGFVIDKFPISRPNLTFSTLTVSNMSPEDSSIYLCSVEGSRDSTEAFFGQGTRLTVV.

The gene calls are TRBV12-3 or TRBV12-4 and TRBJ1-4, with D hard to call. The ends were cut back, 4 bases at V and 3 bases at J, with 6 bases in the middle. CDR3 length equals 13 residues. CDR3 in DNA: TGTGCCAGCAGTTGGCAGCCTAATGAAAAACTGTTTTTT. Its translation is CASSWQPNEKLFF.

This rearrangement joins TRBV9 to TRBJ2-5; 8 positions agree with TRBD2. The CDR3 extends over 14 amino acids. Germline V gives CDR1 SGDLS, CDR2 YYNGEE. J lost 1 base, V lost 4 bases, and 3 bases had no gene match. The CDR3 loop is CASSPAGAQETQYF. In DNA, the CDR3 is TGTGCCAGCAGCCCAGCGGGGGCCCAAGAGACCCAGTACTTC.

The V and J genes are TRBV2 and TRBJ1-2; 9 bases align to TRBD1. The CDR3 sequence is 13 residues long. Germline CDR1 and CDR2: SNHLY and FYNNEI. V was pared by 1 base and J by 10 bases, with 4 bases of the junction left unmatched. The CDR3 here is CASSEEGQGVYTF. DNA of the CDR3: TGTGCCAGCAGTGAAGAGGGACAGGGTGTCTACACCTTC.

The chain is built from TRBV27 and TRBJ1-2; 10 bases fit TRBD1. Germline loops: CDR1 MNHEY, CDR2 SMNVEV (reference sequence). CDR3 size: 14 residues. V lost 0 bases and J lost 7; bases outside the gene matches: 2. Written as DNA, the CDR3 is TGTGCCAGCAGTTTATCACGGACAGGGGGTGGCTACACCTTC. Amino acid sequence: CASSLSRTGGGYTF.